The entry below describes one T cell receptor beta chain. Other DNA sequences in the same sample also yield this CDR3. Clones were sequenced by immunoSEQ multiplex PCR, and TCRdb holds only the in-frame ones, with some missing. The sample yields 200,000 to 250,000 clones, more than 80% seen once. This entry is derived from a study of blood T cell repertoires in COVID-19. This CDR3 region has 16 residues. Germline CDR1 is KGHSH and CDR2 is LQKENI. The V and J ends lost 8 bases and 1 base respectively, with 20 bases between them. What was sequenced was PBMCs or T cells enriched from blood (not recorded which). The source of this sequence is a man aged 55 to 70 who had recovered from COVID-19. The chain joins TRBV18 to TRBJ1-2; no clear D gene. The CDR3 DNA sequence: TGTGCCAGCGCCCCCCAAAGTCAGGCCTATAACTATGGCTACACCTTC. Its protein is CASAPQSQAYNYGYTF.